A selection of T cell receptor beta chains follows, all from one sample in a study of blood T cell repertoires in COVID-19. Sequencing used immunoSEQ multiplex PCR; TCRdb keeps in-frame clones, though not all of them. This table holds 80,000 or so clones, around 90% found once. The specimen sequenced was peripheral blood. The receptors here all came from a man over 45 with acute or convalescent COVID-19. The CDR3 runs from the conserved cysteine through the conserved F or W. Fields, in order: J gene, V gene, CDR3 protein.

TRBJ1-1 | TRBV27 | CASSAGQPTEAFF
TRBJ2-1 | TRBV27 | CASSLSIADPYNEQFF
TRBJ2-2 | TRBV28 | CASRSGQRVTGELFF
TRBJ2-5 | TRBV4-1 | CASSQETSVQETQYF
TRBJ1-1 | TRBV5-1 | CASSLAAGMNTEAFF
TRBJ2-1 | TRBV6-2/TRBV6-3 | CASSYPGSLNNEQFF
TRBJ2-7 | TRBV29-1 | CSVGSTTSRAGREQYF
TRBJ1-5 | TRBV30 | CAWRGKGQGARGPQHF
TRBJ2-7 | TRBV18 | CASSPGTGAQYEQYF
TRBJ1-1 | TRBV11-3 | CASSRTANTEAFF